This T cell receptor (beta chain) came from a study of blood T cell repertoires in COVID-19 (dated by TCRdb to 2019 to 2021). Turning to the overall study: Samples covering the acute and convalescent phases of COVID-19 were provided by collaborators in the United States, Italy and Spain. A freely available public database, intended as a resource for researchers studying the immune response to SARS-CoV-2, is where the repertoires were released. Sample metadata almost always included a de-identified subject ID, COVID-19 status, age in years and sex. Deeply sampled blood TCRbeta repertoires from subjects exposed to, actively infected with, or recovered from COVID-19 were included in the dataset. The material from the prospective study consisted of cDNA or gDNA derived from T cells, B-cell-depleted T cells, or PBMCs. Where available, HLA class I and class II types were obtained from metadata supplied by the sample provider rather than from assay-based typing. Samples were obtained from the ongoing ImmuneRACE study (first 160 participants) and from 1,254 subjects provided by 6 global collaborators.

For CDR1 and CDR2, the germline V gene lists MDHEN and SYDVKM. The CDR3 numbers 12 residues from cysteine through phenylalanine. Solely the CDR3 DNA is kept, with 36 bases framed from the first base. V loses 5 bases of germline sequence and J loses 10 bases, and the interval between the two ends is 12 bases. General study outcomes and caveats: How much clinical and demographic metadata was included differed by source and by participant, and the metadata was provided uncurated.

TCRbeta CDR3 regions were amplified from genomic DNA by means of the immunoSEQ Assay, a bias-controlled multiplex PCR. Per the authors' processing: The number of nucleated cells in each sample was estimated by amplification of reference gene primers within the assay. Sequence reads were collapsed and filtered to measure the absolute abundance of every unique TCRbeta CDR3 rearrangement. For each sample, productive Simpson clonality was calculated as the square root of Simpson's diversity index over productive rearrangements. The immuneACCESS repertoire file appears here via TCRdb, limited to in-frame rearrangements. These files lack a portion of the clones; in checked studies, under half of the deficit traces to unresolved V genes, and the cause of the others is not known. That table supplies the V and J calls and clone size; D and trimming were determined from the DNA. The sample yields about 160,000 clones; 60% to 85% were counted once. Of the sample, roughly 8% is held by the ten largest clones.

In Seattle, one collaborating source enrolled patients while the infection was active and tracked those patients longitudinally over the course of disease. Collaborating institutions collected whole blood in K2EDTA tubes following their own protocols. For TCRbeta analysis, collaborators shipped samples in one of three forms: frozen whole blood, isolated PBMCs, or DNA extracted from either of those sample types. Worth noting for this clone: It lacks a known antigen. Nothing much larger sits one base from this clone, and base qualities are not available.

The sequence links TRBV28 to TRBJ2-1; confidence is insufficient to name the D gene. This clonotype originated in a woman in her fifties or sixties with COVID-19, enrolled during active disease. Material for sequencing was peripheral blood. The CDR3 reads CASSLTGREQFF. The DNA sequence is TGTGCCAGCAGTCTGACTGGTCGGGAGCAGTTCTTC. Extended through the reference TRBV28 and TRBJ2-1 proteins, this CDR3 yields the full variable domain: DVKVTQSSRYLVKRTGEKVFLECVQDMDHENMFWYRQDPGLGLRLIYFSYDVKMKEKGDIPEGYSVSREKKERFSLILESASTNQTSMYLCASSLTGREQFFGPGTRLTVL.